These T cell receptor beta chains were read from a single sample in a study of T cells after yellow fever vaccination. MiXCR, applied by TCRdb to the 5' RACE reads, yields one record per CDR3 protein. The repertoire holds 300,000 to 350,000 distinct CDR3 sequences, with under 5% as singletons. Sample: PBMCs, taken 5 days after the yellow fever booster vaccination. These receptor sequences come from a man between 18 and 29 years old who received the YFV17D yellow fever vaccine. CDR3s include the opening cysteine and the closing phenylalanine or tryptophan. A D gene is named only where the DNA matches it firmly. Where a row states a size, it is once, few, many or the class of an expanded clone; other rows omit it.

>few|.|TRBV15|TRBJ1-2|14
CATSRDFSGDGYTF
TGTGCCACCAGCAGAGATTTTTCAGGGGATGGCTACACCTTC
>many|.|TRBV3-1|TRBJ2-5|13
CASTLGAQETQYF
TGTGCCAGCACCCTCGGGGCTCAAGAGACCCAGTACTTC
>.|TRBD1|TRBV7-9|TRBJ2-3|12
CASSQGGTGKYF
TGTGCCAGCAGCCAAGGCGGGACAGGGAAGTATTTT
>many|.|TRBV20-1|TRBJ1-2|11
CSASSGGRYTF
TGCAGTGCTAGTTCTGGGGGTCGGTACACCTTC
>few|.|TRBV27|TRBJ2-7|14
CASSPSRRSDEQYF
TGTGCCAGCAGTCCCTCCCGGAGGTCGGACGAGCAGTACTTC
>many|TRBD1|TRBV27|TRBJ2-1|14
CASSLWTGAHEQFF
TGTGCCAGCAGTCTTTGGACAGGGGCGCATGAGCAGTTCTTC
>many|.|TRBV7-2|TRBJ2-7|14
CASTFSRTNYEQYF
TGTGCCAGCACCTTCTCCAGGACTAACTACGAGCAGTACTTC
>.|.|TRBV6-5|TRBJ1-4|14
CASRSLKEAEKLFF
TGTGCCAGCAGGTCATTAAAGGAGGCTGAAAAACTGTTTTTT
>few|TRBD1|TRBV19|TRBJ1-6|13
CASNAGGSSPLHF
TGTGCCAGTAATGCAGGGGGCTCTTCACCCCTCCACTTT
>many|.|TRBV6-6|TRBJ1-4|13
CASRAATNEKLFF
TGTGCCAGCAGAGCTGCAACTAATGAAAAACTGTTTTTT
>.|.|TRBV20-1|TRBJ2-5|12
CSANSFQETQYF
TGCAGTGCTAATTCCTTCCAAGAGACCCAGTACTTC
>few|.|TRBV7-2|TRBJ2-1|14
CASSFGAAPDEQFF
TGTGCCAGCAGCTTCGGAGCAGCGCCCGATGAGCAGTTCTTC
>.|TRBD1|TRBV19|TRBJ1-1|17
CASSIDAIGQGGTEAFF
TGTGCCAGTAGTATAGACGCCATCGGACAGGGCGGCACTGAAGCTTTCTTT
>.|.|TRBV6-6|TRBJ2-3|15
CASSYSSRGPDTQYF
TGTGCCAGCAGTTACTCGTCTAGGGGACCAGATACGCAGTATTTT
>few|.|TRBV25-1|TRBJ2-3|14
CASSGLWGADTQYF
TGTGCCAGCAGTGGCCTCTGGGGTGCAGATACGCAGTATTTT
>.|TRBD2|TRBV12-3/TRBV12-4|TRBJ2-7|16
CASTGGLAGPTGEQYF
TGTGCCAGCACTGGGGGACTAGCGGGGCCTACTGGGGAGCAGTACTTC
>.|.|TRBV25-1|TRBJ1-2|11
CASTGNYGYTF
TGTGCCAGCACGGGGAACTATGGCTACACCTTC
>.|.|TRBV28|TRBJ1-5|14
CASRSGGGNQPQHF
TGTGCCAGCAGATCGGGCGGAGGCAATCAGCCCCAGCATTTT
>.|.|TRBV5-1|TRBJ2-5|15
CASSLPTTGQETQYF
TGCGCCAGCAGCTTACCCACCACGGGCCAAGAGACCCAGTACTTC
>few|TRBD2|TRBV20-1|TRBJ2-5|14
CSAVSGGGLGTQYF
TGCAGTGCCGTCAGCGGGGGCGGGCTTGGGACCCAGTACTTC
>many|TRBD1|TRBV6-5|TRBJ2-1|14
CASSYRTGANEQFF
TGTGCCAGCAGTTACCGGACAGGGGCGAATGAGCAGTTCTTC
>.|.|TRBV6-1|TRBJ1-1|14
CASSEAGENTEAFF
TGTGCCAGCAGTGAGGCAGGGGAGAACACTGAAGCTTTCTTT
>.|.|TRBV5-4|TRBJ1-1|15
CASSQPSQMNTEAFF
TGTGCCAGCAGCCAACCAAGCCAGATGAACACTGAAGCTTTCTTT
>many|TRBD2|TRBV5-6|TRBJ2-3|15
CASTKTSDFTDTQYF
TGTGCCAGCACCAAGACTAGCGACTTCACAGATACGCAGTATTTT
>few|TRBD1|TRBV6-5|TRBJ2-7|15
CASSYSSQGAYEQYF
TGTGCCAGCAGTTACTCGTCTCAGGGGGCCTACGAGCAGTACTTC
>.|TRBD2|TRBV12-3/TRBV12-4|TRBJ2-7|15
CASSLGDGGFYEQYF
TGTGCCAGCAGTTTAGGGGACGGGGGGTTCTACGAGCAGTACTTC
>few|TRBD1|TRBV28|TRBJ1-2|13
CASKIGQGDGYTF
TGTGCCAGCAAGATTGGACAGGGGGATGGCTACACCTTC
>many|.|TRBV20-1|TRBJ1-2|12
CSAKRGAYGYTF
TGCAGTGCTAAGAGGGGGGCCTATGGCTACACCTTC
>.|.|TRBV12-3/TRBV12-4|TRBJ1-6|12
CASHGYYSPLHF
TGTGCCAGCCACGGTTATTATTCACCCCTCCACTTT
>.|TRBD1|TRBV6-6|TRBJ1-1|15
CASSGLDREGTEAFF
TGTGCCAGCAGTGGCCTCGACAGGGAAGGGACTGAAGCTTTCTTT
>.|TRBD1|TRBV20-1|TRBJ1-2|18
CSATVNLGQDKANYGYTF
TGCAGTGCTACCGTTAACTTGGGACAGGACAAGGCTAACTATGGCTACACCTTC